Listed here are 15 T cell receptor beta chains from one sample, sequenced in a study of response to subunit inactivated influenza vaccine. MiXCR, applied by TCRdb to the RT-PCR reads, yields one record per CDR3 protein. Found here are approximately 290,000 distinct CDR3 sequences, 22% of them singletons; the top ten hold 10%. The material sequenced was PBMCs from blood, taken less than 22 months after vaccination. These receptors all come from a man aged 50-75 years who received an inactivated influenza vaccine.

The genes are TRBV6-2 or TRBV6-3 and TRBJ2-7, with D possibly matching TRBD2 (6 bases). Looked up from germline, CDR1 is MNHEY and CDR2 is SVGEGT. The CDR3 runs to 14 residues. Trimming pared 0 bases from V and 9 bases from J, leaving 15 bases between. CDR3 nucleotides: TGTGCCAGCAGTTACTCGCGAGGGAGGTCTCGGCAGTACTTC. Protein: CASSYSRGRSRQYF.

The chain carries TRBV4-2 and TRBJ2-5, with a weak D call TRBD1 (5 bases). The germline V gene encodes CDR1 LGHNA and CDR2 YNFKEQ. There are 15 residues in the CDR3. Deletions cut 0 bases from V and 2 bases from J, with 10 bases between. For the CDR3, the DNA is TGTGCCAGCAGCCAAGACCCCAGGGAACAAGAGACCCAGTACTTC. The encoded protein is CASSQDPREQETQYF.

V gene TRBV2 combines with J gene TRBJ2-2, with D possibly matching TRBD1 (5 bases). V shed 6 bases and J shed 2 bases, with 10 bases lying between them. The germline CDR1 and CDR2 sequences are SNHLY and FYNNEI. The CDR3 totals 14 residues. The CDR3 DNA reads as TGTGCCAGCAGAAAGGGGCACAACACCGGGGAGCTGTTTTTT. Amino acid sequence: CASRKGHNTGELFF. Full variable domain (missing parts from reference TRBV2 and TRBJ2-2): EPEVTQTPSHQVTQMGQEVILRCVPISNHLYFYWYRQILGQKVEFLVSFYNNEISEKSEIFDDQFSVERPDGSNFTLKIRSTKLEDSAMYFCASRKGHNTGELFFGEGSRLTVL.

In this sample, this clonotype turned up many times. The chain joins TRBV5-6 to TRBJ1-3; perhaps TRBD1 as D (6 bases). Deletions cut 0 bases from V and 2 bases from J, with 12 bases between. In germline, CDR1 is SGHDT, CDR2 YYEEEE. This CDR3 contains 16 residues. The CDR3 here is CASSLGFGGPGNTIYF. CDR3 nucleotides: TGTGCCAGCAGCTTGGGGTTCGGGGGGCCTGGAAACACCATATATTTT.

The J gene is TRBJ2-1, the V gene TRBV18, with TRBD2 matching 13 bases. Per germline, CDR1 KGHSH and CDR2 LQKENI. The CDR3 consists of 18 residues. The trim removed 1 base at V and 2 bases at J, leaving 5 bases unmatched. Here the CDR3 reads CASSPLPGLAGAYNEQFF. Here the CDR3 DNA reads TGTGCCAGCTCACCACTTCCAGGACTAGCGGGAGCCTACAATGAGCAGTTCTTC.

Concerning this clonotype: One end of the junction fails to match germline, which may point to a read error. CDR3 coding DNA: TGTGCCAGCAGTATGAACAGGGACACTGAAACTTTCTTT. The encoded protein is CASSMNRDTETFF. The chain couples TRBV6-1 to TRBJ1-1; perhaps TRBD1 as D (6 bases). The CDR3 is 13 amino acids. Germline values: CDR1 MNHNS, CDR2 SASEGT.

The chain uses TRBV6-1 and TRBJ1-6; D not certain. Germline-derived CDR1 and CDR2 are MNHNS and SASEGT. Trimming pared 6 bases from V and 9 bases from J, leaving 15 bases between. This CDR3 contains 14 residues. CDR3 protein: CASSQSLDGSPLHF. The DNA of the CDR3 is TGTGCCAGCAGCCAGAGCCTGGATGGTTCACCCCTCCACTTT.

This clonotype was counted many times. The chain recombines TRBV20-1 with TRBJ1-2; no reliable D call. CDR1 is DFQATT and CDR2 is SNEGSKA in the germline V gene (reference sequence). V lost 3 bases, J lost 3 bases, and 17 bases lay in between. The CDR3 is made up of 15 amino acids. In DNA form, the CDR3 reads TGCAGTGCTAGTTCCAATAAGAGGGTGGACTATGGCTACACCTTC. It translates to CSASSNKRVDYGYTF.

This clonotype has only a few counts. CDR3 nucleotide sequence: TGTGCCAGCAGTTTATTGGGGGGCAGAGGGAACACTGAAGCTTTCTTT. Amino acid sequence: CASSLLGGRGNTEAFF. This chain joins TRBV28 and TRBJ1-1; D is possibly TRBD1 (6 bases). Germline V gene lookup returns CDR1 MDHEN and CDR2 SYDVKM. The CDR3 spans 16 residues. V lost 1 base, J lost 1 base, and 13 bases lay in between.

Ten or more counts support this clonotype. The gene calls are TRBV28 and TRBJ1-4, with 7 bases lining up with TRBD1. Germline trimming cut 3 bases from V and 3 bases from J; bases unmatched to any gene: 7. Germline assignment: CDR1 MDHEN and CDR2 SYDVKM. This CDR3 is built from 16 residues. The CDR3 DNA reads TGTGCCAGCAGTTTGACAGGGACCTTGGCTAATGAAAAACTGTTTTTT. This sequence encodes CASSLTGTLANEKLFF.

This sequence joins TRBV12-3 or TRBV12-4 and TRBJ2-7, with D perhaps matching TRBD1 or TRBD2 (5 bases each). The V end lost 8 bases, the J end lost 3 bases, and 17 bases lay between the germline ends. The CDR3 runs to 14 residues. CDR3 nucleotides: TGTGCCAGCTCCGACAGCGCCGAGGGCTACGAGCAGTACTTC. It translates to CASSDSAEGYEQYF.

This clonotype was recorded once. The chain couples TRBV18 to TRBJ2-5; possible D gene TRBD2, 5 bases. The CDR3 runs to 13 residues. V lost 3 bases, J lost 3 bases, and 8 bases lay in between. Germline V gene sequence: CDR1 KGHSH, CDR2 LQKENI. The CDR3 DNA is TGTGCCAGCTCACCCCGGGGAAAAGAGACCCAGTACTTC. This translates into CASSPRGKETQYF.

The chain carries TRBV20-1 and TRBJ2-3; tentatively, D is TRBD2 (6 bases). This CDR3 is 14 amino acids long. From germline, CDR1 is DFQATT and CDR2 SNEGSKA (reference sequence). V was trimmed by 0 bases and J by 2 bases, leaving 9 bases between them. DNA of the CDR3: TGCAGTGCTAGAGATGTAGCGGACACAGATACGCAGTATTTT. Residues: CSARDVADTDTQYF.

This clonotype showed up just a few times. The chain couples TRBV3-1 to TRBJ1-1; no reliable D call. The germline gives CDR1 LGHDT, CDR2 YNNKEL (reference sequence). V lost 5 bases, J lost 4 bases, and 14 bases lay in between. The CDR3 totals 14 residues. CDR3 region: CASSDDLSITEAFF. CDR3 nucleotide sequence: TGTGCCAGCAGCGACGACTTGTCGATCACTGAAGCTTTCTTT.

This chain joins TRBV30 and TRBJ1-2; 10 positions agree with TRBD1. This CDR3 comprises 16 residues. Germline CDR1 and CDR2: GTSNPN and SVGIG (reference sequence). The V gene end was trimmed by 3 bases and the J gene end by 3 bases; junction bases not matched to a gene: 10. The DNA of the CDR3 is TGTGCCTGGAGCGGGGACAGGGGACCTTCTCACTATGGCTACACCTTC. This gives the protein CAWSGDRGPSHYGYTF.